A selection of T cell receptor beta chains follows, all from one sample in a study of OX40 agonist ivuxolimab in advanced cancers. Clones were sequenced by immunoSEQ multiplex PCR, and TCRdb holds only the in-frame ones, with some missing. This table has about 16,000 clones, around four fifths appearing once. The input for sequencing was CD4+ or CD8+ T cells sorted from blood, taken in a trial of the OX40 agonist ivuxolimab. The receptors were sampled from an adult with an advanced solid tumor such as melanoma, head and neck, liver or kidney cancer. Each CDR3 is given with its conserved first and last residue. D genes are given only for firm matches. Clone size is not always given. Where it is, it says once, few, many or a class for expanded clones.

v_call	d_call	clone_size	j_call	cdr3_nt	cdr3_aa
TRBV6-9	NA	NA	TRBJ2-5	TGTGCCAGCAGTTATTCAAGGGGTGAAGAGACCCAGTACTTC	CASSYSRGEETQYF
TRBV27	TRBD1	NA	TRBJ1-1	TGTGCCAGCAGAACACAGGGGTTCACTGAAGCTTTCTTT	CASRTQGFTEAFF
TRBV7-9	TRBD1	many	TRBJ2-1	TGTGCCAGCAGCTTAGGGACAGGGGGCTTGGATGAGCAGTTCTTC	CASSLGTGGLDEQFF
TRBV6-5	TRBD1	NA	TRBJ2-7	TGTGCCAGCAGTTCCTCGACAGGGCGAAGGTACGAGCAGTACTTC	CASSSSTGRRYEQYF
TRBV20-1	NA	NA	TRBJ2-3	TGCAGTGCTAGACAGGGGGATACGCAGTATTTT	CSARQGDTQYF
TRBV6-6	NA	NA	TRBJ1-2	TGTGCCAGCACCCATGGGGGGCACTATGGCTACACCTTC	CASTHGGHYGYTF
TRBV6-4	NA	NA	TRBJ2-3	TGTGCCAGCAGTGACGAGCCAGGCTCAGGGGCAGATACGCAGTATTTT	CASSDEPGSGADTQYF
TRBV6-1	NA	NA	TRBJ2-7	TGTGCCAGCAGTGAATTTCGGAACGAGCAGTACTTC	CASSEFRNEQYF
TRBV11-2	NA	NA	TRBJ2-1	TGTGCCAGCGACCGGTCGCGGCAATACAATGAGCAGTTCTTC	CASDRSRQYNEQFF
TRBV4-1	NA	NA	TRBJ2-7	TGCGCCAGCAGCCAAGAAACCGGGCCCTCCTACGAGCAGTACTTC	CASSQETGPSYEQYF
TRBV2	TRBD1	NA	TRBJ1-2	TGTGCCAGCATTGGCCAGGGACAGGGGGACGGCTACACCTTC	CASIGQGQGDGYTF
TRBV11-2	NA	NA	TRBJ1-1	TGTGCCAGCAGGTACGGGGGTGAGAACACTGAAGCTTTCTTT	CASRYGGENTEAFF
TRBV7-9	NA	once	TRBJ2-3	TGTGCCAGCAGCAACGGACTACGTAGTCCAACAGATACGCAGTATTTT	CASSNGLRSPTDTQYF
TRBV4-1	TRBD2	NA	TRBJ2-7	TGCGCCAGCAGCCCCACGACTAGCGGGGAGTACGAGCAGTACTTC	CASSPTTSGEYEQYF
TRBV4-1	NA	NA	TRBJ2-2	TGCGCCAGCAGCCAAGCGACCGGAACCACGAACACCGGGGAGCTGTTTTTT	CASSQATGTTNTGELFF
TRBV19	TRBD1	NA	TRBJ2-7	TGTGCCAGTAGTATAGGACAGGGTTACGAGCAGTACTTC	CASSIGQGYEQYF
TRBV5-5	NA	NA	TRBJ2-7	TGTGCCAGCAGCTTGAGTAGCGGCATCTCCTACGAGCAGTACTTC	CASSLSSGISYEQYF
TRBV10-1	NA	NA	TRBJ2-7	TGCGCCAGCAGTGACGAAGGCGAGCAGTACTTC	CASSDEGEQYF
TRBV6-5	NA	once	TRBJ2-6	TGTGCCAGCAGTTACGTGGCCTCTGGGGCCAACGTCCTGACTTTC	CASSYVASGANVLTF
TRBV9	TRBD2	NA	TRBJ2-5	TGTGCCAGCAGCGGGGGAGGGGCGCAAGAGACCCAGTACTTC	CASSGGGAQETQYF
TRBV18	NA	NA	TRBJ2-1	TGTGCCAGCTCACCACCGACTACCGAGCAGTTCTTC	CASSPPTTEQFF
TRBV7-9	NA	NA	TRBJ2-3	TGTGCCAGCAGAACCGGACTGATCTACACAGATACGCAGTATTTT	CASRTGLIYTDTQYF
TRBV5-1	NA	NA	TRBJ2-5	TGCGCCAGCAGCTTGGTGGTCAACCAAGAGACCCAGTACTTC	CASSLVVNQETQYF
TRBV28	NA	NA	TRBJ2-2	TGTGCCAGCGGCACCGGGGAGCTGTTTTTT	CASGTGELFF
TRBV7-3	TRBD1	once	TRBJ2-7	TGTGCCAGCAGCTTAGCGTCTGACAGGGTCGGTACCTACGAGCAGTACTTC	CASSLASDRVGTYEQYF
TRBV7-3	TRBD1	NA	TRBJ1-1	TGTGCCAGCAGCTCCGGGACAGGGTTTACGGCTGAAGCTTTCTTT	CASSSGTGFTAEAFF
TRBV7-8	NA	NA	TRBJ1-2	TGTGCCACCGAAGATCTGAACTATGGCTACACCTTC	CATEDLNYGYTF
TRBV7-3	NA	NA	TRBJ2-7	TGTGCCAGCAGCTTAATGGGCGGCTCCTACGAGCAGTACTTC	CASSLMGGSYEQYF
TRBV4-3	TRBD2	medium-sized	TRBJ2-1	TGCGCCAGCAGCCAAGATTATCCGGGAGGGTCCTACAATGAGCAGTTCTTC	CASSQDYPGGSYNEQFF
TRBV9	NA	NA	TRBJ2-7	TGTGCCAGCAGCCCCTGGGAAGGGAACGAGCAGTACTTC	CASSPWEGNEQYF
TRBV28	NA	NA	TRBJ1-1	TGTGCCAGCAGCCTTACGTCCGGGGTGGAGACTTTCTTT	CASSLTSGVETFF
TRBV30	NA	NA	TRBJ1-1	TGTGCCTGGAGTGCGCTTGAGAACACTGAAGCTTTCTTT	CAWSALENTEAFF
TRBV5-1	NA	NA	TRBJ1-4	TGCGCCAGCAGCTCAGGACAGTCAACTAATGAAAAACTGTTTTTT	CASSSGQSTNEKLFF
TRBV27	NA	once	TRBJ2-2	TGTGCCAGCAGATTTATAGGAGGTACCGGGGAGCTGTTTTTT	CASRFIGGTGELFF
TRBV5-1	NA	once	TRBJ2-7	TGCGCCAGCAGCTTGGCGACTAACTACGAGCAGTACTTC	CASSLATNYEQYF
TRBV5-6	TRBD1	NA	TRBJ2-7	TGTGCCAGCAGCTTGTTCGGGACAGGGGGGCTGGCGGACTACGAGCAGTACTTC	CASSLFGTGGLADYEQYF
TRBV4-1	NA	NA	TRBJ1-5	TGCGCCAGCAGCCACCCCGGAGGTCAGCCCCAGCATTTT	CASSHPGGQPQHF
TRBV5-4	NA	many	TRBJ2-7	TGTGCCAGCAGCTTATTTCCCGACAGGAGCTCCTACGAGCAGTACTTC	CASSLFPDRSSYEQYF
TRBV5-4	NA	once	TRBJ2-3	TGTGCCAGCAGCTGGGGGTCCAGCGATACGCAGTATTTT	CASSWGSSDTQYF
TRBV19	NA	NA	TRBJ2-3	TGTGCCAGTAGTATAGGGGGCGGGGTTTTTGGAGATACGCAGTATTTT	CASSIGGGVFGDTQYF
TRBV5-4	NA	NA	TRBJ2-2	TGTGCCAGCAGCTCGACAACCGGGGAGCTGTTTTTT	CASSSTTGELFF
TRBV6-1	TRBD1	NA	TRBJ1-5	TGTGCCAGCAGACCCAGACAGGGAGGTCAGCCCCAGCATTTT	CASRPRQGGQPQHF
TRBV4-3	TRBD2	NA	TRBJ2-3	TGCGCCAGCAGCCAGGGACTAGCGGGGTACACAGATACGCAGTATTTT	CASSQGLAGYTDTQYF
TRBV19	NA	NA	TRBJ2-5	TGTGCCAGTAGTATAGATCACCAAGGAACCCAAGAGACCCAGTACTTC	CASSIDHQGTQETQYF
TRBV5-4	NA	NA	TRBJ1-2	TGTGCCAGCAGCTGGTCGGGGGTGGATGGCTACACCTTC	CASSWSGVDGYTF
TRBV4-3	NA	few	TRBJ2-3	TGCGCCAGCAGCCAAGAGCAGGGTTCAGATACGCAGTATTTT	CASSQEQGSDTQYF
TRBV7-9	TRBD1	NA	TRBJ1-5	TGTGCCAGCAGCTGGGGACAGGGACTCAATCAGCCCCAGCATTTT	CASSWGQGLNQPQHF
TRBV27	TRBD2	many	TRBJ2-7	TGTGCCAGCAGCCCGACACTAGCGGGCGAGCAGTACTTC	CASSPTLAGEQYF
TRBV7-9	NA	NA	TRBJ1-1	TGTGCCAGCAGCATTCAAGGACCCCTTGAAGCTTTCTTT	CASSIQGPLEAFF
TRBV5-8	NA	NA	TRBJ1-4	TGTGCCAGCAGCTTAGGAGAACGAGCCGTTGCAACTAATGAAAAACTGTTTTTT	CASSLGERAVATNEKLFF
TRBV7-9	TRBD2	NA	TRBJ2-1	TGTGCCAGCAGCTTACCCGGGGGGTTTCAGCAGTTCTTC	CASSLPGGFQQFF
TRBV7-9	TRBD1	NA	TRBJ2-2	TGTGCCAGCAGCTTAGAACAGGGGCACACCGGGGAGCTGTTTTTT	CASSLEQGHTGELFF
TRBV6-6	TRBD1	NA	TRBJ2-1	TGTGCCAGCAGTTACTCCGGGACAGGCTACAATGAGCAGTTCTTC	CASSYSGTGYNEQFF
TRBV19	TRBD2	NA	TRBJ2-7	TGTGCCAGTAGCCCCACTAGCGGAGCCTACGAGCAGTACTTC	CASSPTSGAYEQYF
TRBV30	NA	NA	TRBJ2-7	TGTGCCTGGAGTGTTAAATGGGACGAGCAGTACTTC	CAWSVKWDEQYF
TRBV11-2	NA	NA	TRBJ2-1	TGTGCCAGCAGCTTAACTGGAGTCAACAATGAGCAGTTCTTC	CASSLTGVNNEQFF